This T cell receptor (beta chain) was sequenced for a study of T-cell memory formation after mild COVID-19. This clonotype was seen many times. Researchers used 5'RACE with constant-segment primers to make TCR alpha and TCR beta cDNA libraries that carry sample barcodes and UMIs. Each CDR3 protein is one row after TCRdb ran MiXCR on the 5' RACE reads. The data contain 30,000 to 40,000 distinct CDR3 sequences, about an eighth of them singletons. CDR3 length: 12 residues. The V end lost 6 bases, the J end lost 5 bases, and 10 bases lay between the germline ends. This sequence joins TRBV12-3 or TRBV12-4 and TRBJ1-2, with TRBD1 as a possible D gene (5 bases). Sequenced: PBMCs or a T cell subset sorted from them (not recorded which). This clonotype originated in a man between 18 and 35 years old who had mild COVID-19 (a few samples of this study predate the infection). Cell type and time point are not known. The CDR3: CASRNRSYGYTF. In nucleotides, the CDR3 is TGTGCCAGCAGGAACAGGAGTTATGGCTACACCTTC.